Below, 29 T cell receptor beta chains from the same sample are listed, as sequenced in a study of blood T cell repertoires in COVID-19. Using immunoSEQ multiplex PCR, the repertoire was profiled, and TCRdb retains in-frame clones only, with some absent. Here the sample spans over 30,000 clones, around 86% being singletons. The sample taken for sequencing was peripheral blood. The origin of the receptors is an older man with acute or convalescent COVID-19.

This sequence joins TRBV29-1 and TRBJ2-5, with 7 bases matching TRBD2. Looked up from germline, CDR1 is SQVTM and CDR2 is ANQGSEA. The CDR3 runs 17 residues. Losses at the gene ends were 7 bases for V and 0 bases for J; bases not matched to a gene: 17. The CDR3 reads CSAYSIRGLPYQETQYF. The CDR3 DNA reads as TGCAGCGCCTACTCGATCCGGGGACTACCGTACCAAGAGACCCAGTACTTC.

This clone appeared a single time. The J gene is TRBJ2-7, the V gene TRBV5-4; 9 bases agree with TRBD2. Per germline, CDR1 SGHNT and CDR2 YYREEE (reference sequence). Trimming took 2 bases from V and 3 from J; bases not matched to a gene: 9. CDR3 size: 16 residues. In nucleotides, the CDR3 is TGTGCCAGCAGCTTCGTCCAAGCGGGAGGACTCTACGAGCAGTACTTC. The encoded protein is CASSFVQAGGLYEQYF.

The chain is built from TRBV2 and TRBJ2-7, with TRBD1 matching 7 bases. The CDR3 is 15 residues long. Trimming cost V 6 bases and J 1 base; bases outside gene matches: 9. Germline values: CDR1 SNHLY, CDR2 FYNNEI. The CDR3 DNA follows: TGTGCCAGCAGGGACGGGACAGCTGAATCCTACGAGCAGTACTTC. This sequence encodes CASRDGTAESYEQYF.

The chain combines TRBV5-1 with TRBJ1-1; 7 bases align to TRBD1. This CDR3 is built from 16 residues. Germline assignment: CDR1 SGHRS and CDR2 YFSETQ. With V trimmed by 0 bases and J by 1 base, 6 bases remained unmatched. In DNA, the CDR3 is TGCGCCAGCAGCTTGGCTGGGACAGTTTCGAACACTGAAGCTTTCTTT. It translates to CASSLAGTVSNTEAFF.

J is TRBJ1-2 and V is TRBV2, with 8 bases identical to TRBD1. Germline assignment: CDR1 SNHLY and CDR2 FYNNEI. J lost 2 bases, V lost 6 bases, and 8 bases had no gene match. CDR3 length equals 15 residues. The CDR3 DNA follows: TGTGCCAGCAGATATGGACAGGGAGTAAACTATGGCTACACCTTC. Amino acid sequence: CASRYGQGVNYGYTF.

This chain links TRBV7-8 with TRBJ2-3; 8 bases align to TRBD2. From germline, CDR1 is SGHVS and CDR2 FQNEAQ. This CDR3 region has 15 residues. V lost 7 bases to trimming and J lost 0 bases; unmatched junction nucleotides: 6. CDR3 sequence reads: CASITRLASTDTQYF. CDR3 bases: TGTGCCAGCATCACTAGACTAGCGAGCACAGATACGCAGTATTTT.

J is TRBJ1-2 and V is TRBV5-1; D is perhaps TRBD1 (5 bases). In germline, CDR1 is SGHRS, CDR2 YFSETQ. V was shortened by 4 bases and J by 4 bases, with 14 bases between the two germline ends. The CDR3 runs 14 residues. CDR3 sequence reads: CASSAEGRAYGYTF. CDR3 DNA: TGCGCCAGCAGCGCGGAGGGGCGGGCCTATGGCTACACCTTC.

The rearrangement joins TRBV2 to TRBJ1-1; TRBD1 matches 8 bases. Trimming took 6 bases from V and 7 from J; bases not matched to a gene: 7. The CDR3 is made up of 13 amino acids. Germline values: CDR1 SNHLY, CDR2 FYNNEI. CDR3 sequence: CASSAQGDGEAFF. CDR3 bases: TGTGCCAGCAGCGCACAGGGGGACGGTGAAGCTTTCTTT. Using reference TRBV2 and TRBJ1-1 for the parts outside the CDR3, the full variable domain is EPEVTQTPSHQVTQMGQEVILRCVPISNHLYFYWYRQILGQKVEFLVSFYNNEISEKSEIFDDQFSVERPDGSNFTLKIRSTKLEDSAMYFCASSAQGDGEAFFGQGTRLTVV.

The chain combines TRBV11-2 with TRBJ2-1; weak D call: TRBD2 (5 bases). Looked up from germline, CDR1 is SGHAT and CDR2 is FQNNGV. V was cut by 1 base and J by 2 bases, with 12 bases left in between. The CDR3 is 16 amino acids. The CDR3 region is CASSLARRGPYNEQFF. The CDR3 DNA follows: TGTGCCAGCAGCTTAGCCCGCCGGGGTCCCTACAATGAGCAGTTCTTC.

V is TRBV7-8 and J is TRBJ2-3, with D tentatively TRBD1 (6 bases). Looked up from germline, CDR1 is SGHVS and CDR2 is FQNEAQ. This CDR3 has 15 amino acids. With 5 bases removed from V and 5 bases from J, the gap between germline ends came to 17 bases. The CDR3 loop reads CASSRPGDPRDTQYF. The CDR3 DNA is TGTGCCAGCAGCAGGCCAGGGGACCCGCGAGATACGCAGTATTTT. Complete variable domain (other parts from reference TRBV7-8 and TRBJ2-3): GAGVSQSPRYKVAKRGQDVALRCDPISGHVSLFWYQQALGQGPEFLTYFQNEAQLDKSGLPSDRFFAERPEGSVSTLKIQRTQQEDSAVYLCASSRPGDPRDTQYFGPGTRLTVL.

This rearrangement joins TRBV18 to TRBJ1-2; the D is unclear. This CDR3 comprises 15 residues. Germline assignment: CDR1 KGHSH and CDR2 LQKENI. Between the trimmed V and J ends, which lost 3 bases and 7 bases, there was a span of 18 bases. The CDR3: CASSPEGGLILGYTF. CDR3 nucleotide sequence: TGTGCCAGCTCACCCGAAGGAGGGCTCATTCTTGGCTACACCTTC. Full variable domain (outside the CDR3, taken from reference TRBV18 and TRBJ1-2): NAGVMQNPRHLVRRRGQEARLRCSPMKGHSHVYWYRQLPEEGLKFMVYLQKENIIDESGMPKERFSAEFPKEGPSILRIQQVVRGDSAAYFCASSPEGGLILGYTFGSGTRLTVV.

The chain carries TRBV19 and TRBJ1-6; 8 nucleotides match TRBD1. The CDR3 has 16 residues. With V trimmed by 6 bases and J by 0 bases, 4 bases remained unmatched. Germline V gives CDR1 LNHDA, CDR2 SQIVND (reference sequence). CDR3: CASRGQASSYNSPLHF. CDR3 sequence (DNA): TGTGCCAGTAGGGGACAGGCGTCCTCCTATAATTCACCCCTCCACTTT.

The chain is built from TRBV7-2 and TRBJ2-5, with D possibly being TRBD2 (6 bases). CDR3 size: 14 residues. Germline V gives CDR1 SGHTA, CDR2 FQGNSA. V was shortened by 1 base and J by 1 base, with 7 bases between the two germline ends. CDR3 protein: CASSLGSGQETQYF. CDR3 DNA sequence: TGTGCCAGCAGCTTAGGTAGCGGCCAAGAGACCCAGTACTTC.

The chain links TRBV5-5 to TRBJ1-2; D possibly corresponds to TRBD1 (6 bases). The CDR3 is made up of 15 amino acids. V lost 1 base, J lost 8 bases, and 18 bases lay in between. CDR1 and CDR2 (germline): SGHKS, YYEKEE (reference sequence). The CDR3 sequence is CASSLYVGGVDGYTF. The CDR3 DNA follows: TGTGCCAGCAGCTTGTACGTAGGGGGAGTGGACGGCTACACCTTC. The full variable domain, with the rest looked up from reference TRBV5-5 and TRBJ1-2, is DAGVTQSPTHLIKTRGQQVTLRCSPISGHKSVSWYQQVLGQGPQFIFQYYEKEERGRGNFPDRFSARQFPNYSSELNVNALLLGDSALYLCASSLYVGGVDGYTFGSGTRLTVV.

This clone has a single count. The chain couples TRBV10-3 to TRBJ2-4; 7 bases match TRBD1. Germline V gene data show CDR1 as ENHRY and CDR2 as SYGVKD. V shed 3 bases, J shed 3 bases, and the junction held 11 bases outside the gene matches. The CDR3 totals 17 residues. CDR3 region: CAISDPTGPGDKNIQYF. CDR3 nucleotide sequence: TGTGCCATCAGTGATCCGACAGGGCCAGGAGACAAAAACATTCAGTACTTC.

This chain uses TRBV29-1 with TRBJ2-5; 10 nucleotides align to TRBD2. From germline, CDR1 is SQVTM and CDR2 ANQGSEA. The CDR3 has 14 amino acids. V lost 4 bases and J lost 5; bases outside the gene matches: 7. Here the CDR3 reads CSVAPAGGWETQYF. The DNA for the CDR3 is TGCAGCGTTGCTCCAGCGGGAGGGTGGGAGACCCAGTACTTC. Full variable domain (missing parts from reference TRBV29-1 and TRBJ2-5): SAVISQKPSRDICQRGTSLTIQCQVDSQVTMMFWYRQQPGQSLTLIATANQGSEATYESGFVIDKFPISRPNLTFSTLTVSNMSPEDSSIYLCSVAPAGGWETQYFGPGTRLLVL.

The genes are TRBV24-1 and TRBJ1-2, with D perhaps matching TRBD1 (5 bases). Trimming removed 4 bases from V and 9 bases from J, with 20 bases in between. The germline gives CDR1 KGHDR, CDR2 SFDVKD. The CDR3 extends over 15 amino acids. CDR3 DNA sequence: TGTGCCACCAGTGAATCTGCGGCAGGGCGTAATCGCTACACCTTC. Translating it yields CATSESAAGRNRYTF.

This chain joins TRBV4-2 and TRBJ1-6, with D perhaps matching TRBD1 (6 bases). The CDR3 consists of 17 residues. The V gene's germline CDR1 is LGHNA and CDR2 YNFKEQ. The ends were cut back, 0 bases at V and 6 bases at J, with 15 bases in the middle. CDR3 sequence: CASSQDLGARSNSPLHF. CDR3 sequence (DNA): TGTGCCAGCAGCCAAGATCTGGGGGCAAGGTCTAATTCACCCCTCCACTTT.

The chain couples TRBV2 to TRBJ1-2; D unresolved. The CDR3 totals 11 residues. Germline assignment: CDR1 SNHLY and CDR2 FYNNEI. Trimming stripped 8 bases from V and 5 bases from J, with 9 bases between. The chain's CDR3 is CASGASYGYTF. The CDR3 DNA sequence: TGTGCCAGCGGAGCTTCGTATGGCTACACCTTC.

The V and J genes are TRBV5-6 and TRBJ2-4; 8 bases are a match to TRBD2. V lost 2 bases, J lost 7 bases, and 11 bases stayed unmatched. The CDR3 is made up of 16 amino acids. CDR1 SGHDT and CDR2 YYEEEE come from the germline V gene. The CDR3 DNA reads TGTGCCAGCAGCTTTGGCCAACCCGGGGGGGTTAACATTCAGTACTTC. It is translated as CASSFGQPGGVNIQYF.

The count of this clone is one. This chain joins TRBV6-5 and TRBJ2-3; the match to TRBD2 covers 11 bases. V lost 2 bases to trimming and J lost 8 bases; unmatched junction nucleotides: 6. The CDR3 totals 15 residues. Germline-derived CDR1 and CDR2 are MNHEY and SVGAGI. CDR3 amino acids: CASSYKTSGIATQYF. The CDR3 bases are TGTGCCAGCAGTTACAAGACTAGCGGGATTGCTACGCAGTATTTT.

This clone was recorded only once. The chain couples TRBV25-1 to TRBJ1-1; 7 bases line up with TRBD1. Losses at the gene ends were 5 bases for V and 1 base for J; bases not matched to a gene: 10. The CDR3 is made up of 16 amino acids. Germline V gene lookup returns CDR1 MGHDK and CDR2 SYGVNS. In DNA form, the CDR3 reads TGTGCCAGCAGTCCGATACAGGGGACAAGGAACACTGAAGCTTTCTTT. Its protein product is CASSPIQGTRNTEAFF.

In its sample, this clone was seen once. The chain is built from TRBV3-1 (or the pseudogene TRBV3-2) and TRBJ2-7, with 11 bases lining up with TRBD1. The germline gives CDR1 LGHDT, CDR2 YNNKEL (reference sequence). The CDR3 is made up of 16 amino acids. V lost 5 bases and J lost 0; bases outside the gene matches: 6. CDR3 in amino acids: CASSESGTGGSYEQYF. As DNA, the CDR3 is TGTGCCAGCAGCGAATCCGGGACAGGGGGCTCCTACGAGCAGTACTTC.

This CDR3 is CATEQGGGYTF. In nucleotides, the CDR3 is TGTGCCACCGAACAGGGGGGAGGCTACACCTTC. The rearrangement links TRBV24-1 to TRBJ1-2; 8 bases are shared with TRBD1. Germline loops: CDR1 KGHDR, CDR2 SFDVKD. The junction had 4 bases not matched to a gene; V was cut back by 9 bases and J by 8 bases. The CDR3 has 11 residues.

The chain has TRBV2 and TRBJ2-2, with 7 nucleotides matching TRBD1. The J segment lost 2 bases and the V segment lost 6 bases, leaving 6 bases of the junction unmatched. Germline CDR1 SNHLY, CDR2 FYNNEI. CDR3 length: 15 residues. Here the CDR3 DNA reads TGTGCCAGCAGGCCTGACAGGGTAAACACCGGGGAGCTGTTTTTT. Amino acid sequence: CASRPDRVNTGELFF.

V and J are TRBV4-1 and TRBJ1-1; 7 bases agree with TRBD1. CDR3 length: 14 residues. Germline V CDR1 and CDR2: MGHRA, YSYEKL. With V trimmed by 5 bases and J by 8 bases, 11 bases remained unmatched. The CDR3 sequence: CASSLVLGGREAFF. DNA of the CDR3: TGCGCCAGCAGCTTGGTGTTAGGGGGCAGGGAAGCTTTCTTT.

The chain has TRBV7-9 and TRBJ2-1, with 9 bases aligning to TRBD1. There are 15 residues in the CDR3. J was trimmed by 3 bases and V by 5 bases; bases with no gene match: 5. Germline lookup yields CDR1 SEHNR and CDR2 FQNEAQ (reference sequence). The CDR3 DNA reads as TGTGCCAGCAGCCCACCGGGACAGGGCTACAATGAGCAGTTCTTC. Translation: CASSPPGQGYNEQFF. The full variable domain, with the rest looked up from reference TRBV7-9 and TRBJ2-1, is DTGVSQNPRHKITKRGQNVTFRCDPISEHNRLYWYRQTLGQGPEFLTYFQNEAQLEKSRLLSDRFSAERPKGSFSTLEIQRTEQGDSAMYLCASSPPGQGYNEQFFGPGTRLTVL.

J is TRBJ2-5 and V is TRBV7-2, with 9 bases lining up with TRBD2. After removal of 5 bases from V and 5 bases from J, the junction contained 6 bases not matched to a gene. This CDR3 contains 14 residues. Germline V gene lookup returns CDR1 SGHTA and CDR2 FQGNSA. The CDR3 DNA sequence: TGTGCCAGCAGCCTAGGCGGGGGGGCTGAGACCCAGTACTTC. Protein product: CASSLGGGAETQYF.

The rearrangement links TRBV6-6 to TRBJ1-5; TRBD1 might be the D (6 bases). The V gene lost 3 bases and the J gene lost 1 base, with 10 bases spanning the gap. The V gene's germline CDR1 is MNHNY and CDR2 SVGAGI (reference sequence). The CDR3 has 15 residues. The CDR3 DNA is TGTGCCAGCAGTTATGGGGGCTTAAGCAATCAGCCCCAGCATTTT. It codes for CASSYGGLSNQPQHF.